The rows below give T cell receptor beta chains drawn from one sample of a study of T cell responses to AZD1222 COVID-19 vaccine. TCRdb's copy holds only in-frame clones and misses some; the assay was immunoSEQ multiplex PCR. This sample yields around 130,000 clones, of which roughly 87% are seen a single time; roughly a tenth belongs to the top ten. The source material was peripheral blood, sampled 28 days after the second AZD1222 dose. The receptor source for this set is an adult who received the AZD1222 COVID-19 vaccine. Both conserved end residues are part of each CDR3. The order of the fields is D gene, J gene, V gene, clone size, CDR3 protein, CDR3 DNA. D genes are given only for firm matches. The listing skips clone size in some rows; elsewhere it reads once, few, many or a size class.

d_gene: .
j_gene: TRBJ1-1
v_gene: TRBV5-4
abundance: .
CDR3aa: CASSLATGRTEAFF
CDR3nt: TGTGCCAGCAGCTTGGCCACGGGGCGAACTGAAGCTTTCTTT

d_gene: .
j_gene: TRBJ2-1
v_gene: TRBV7-8
abundance: .
CDR3aa: CASSTKASQGYNEQFF
CDR3nt: TGTGCCAGCAGCACAAAGGCCTCCCAAGGCTACAATGAGCAGTTCTTC

d_gene: .
j_gene: TRBJ1-3
v_gene: TRBV6-1
abundance: .
CDR3aa: CASSENSQGNTIYF
CDR3nt: TGTGCCAGCAGTGAAAACTCCCAGGGGAACACCATATATTTT

d_gene: TRBD1
j_gene: TRBJ2-6
v_gene: TRBV6-6
abundance: .
CDR3aa: CASSSPGGSGANVLTF
CDR3nt: TGTGCCAGCAGCTCCCCAGGGGGCTCTGGGGCCAACGTCCTGACTTTC

d_gene: TRBD1
j_gene: TRBJ2-1
v_gene: TRBV2
abundance: .
CDR3aa: CASGTERYNEQFF
CDR3nt: TGTGCCAGCGGGACAGAACGCTACAATGAGCAGTTCTTC

d_gene: .
j_gene: TRBJ1-2
v_gene: TRBV19
abundance: .
CDR3aa: CASSKAREANYGYTF
CDR3nt: TGTGCCAGTAGTAAAGCGAGGGAGGCGAACTATGGCTACACCTTC

d_gene: .
j_gene: TRBJ2-7
v_gene: TRBV5-6
abundance: .
CDR3aa: CASSSVGDSRSYEQYF
CDR3nt: TGTGCCAGCAGCTCTGTGGGGGACTCTCGTTCCTACGAGCAGTACTTC

d_gene: .
j_gene: TRBJ1-1
v_gene: TRBV6-5
abundance: .
CDR3aa: CASSSLNGNTEAFF
CDR3nt: TGTGCCAGCAGCTCTCTAAACGGAAACACTGAAGCTTTCTTT

d_gene: TRBD2
j_gene: TRBJ2-3
v_gene: TRBV5-4
abundance: .
CDR3aa: CASSVKAGGHPDTQYF
CDR3nt: TGTGCCAGCAGCGTGAAAGCGGGGGGGCATCCAGATACGCAGTATTTT

d_gene: .
j_gene: TRBJ2-3
v_gene: TRBV27
abundance: once
CDR3aa: CASSFQGMDTQYF
CDR3nt: TGTGCCAGCAGTTTCCAGGGGATGGATACGCAGTATTTT

d_gene: TRBD1
j_gene: TRBJ1-1
v_gene: TRBV6-2/TRBV6-3
abundance: .
CDR3aa: CASSGQGAEAFF
CDR3nt: TGTGCCAGCAGTGGACAGGGCGCTGAAGCTTTCTTT

d_gene: TRBD1
j_gene: TRBJ1-2
v_gene: TRBV18
abundance: .
CDR3aa: CASSPYGQGNYGYTF
CDR3nt: TGTGCCAGCTCACCTTACGGACAGGGGAACTATGGCTACACCTTC

d_gene: .
j_gene: TRBJ1-6
v_gene: TRBV14
abundance: .
CDR3aa: CASSRRGGNSPLHF
CDR3nt: TGTGCCAGCAGCCGGAGGGGCGGGAATTCACCCCTCCACTTT

d_gene: .
j_gene: TRBJ1-1
v_gene: TRBV2
abundance: .
CDR3aa: CASSFRRDTEAFF
CDR3nt: TGTGCCAGCAGCTTCCGACGAGACACTGAAGCTTTCTTT

d_gene: TRBD1
j_gene: TRBJ1-2
v_gene: TRBV29-1
abundance: .
CDR3aa: CSAKGQGWDGYTF
CDR3nt: TGCAGCGCCAAAGGACAGGGATGGGATGGCTACACCTTC

d_gene: .
j_gene: TRBJ1-3
v_gene: TRBV28
abundance: few
CDR3aa: CASSFVGQGNTIYF
CDR3nt: TGTGCCAGCAGTTTCGTGGGGCAGGGAAACACCATATATTTT

d_gene: .
j_gene: TRBJ2-7
v_gene: TRBV9
abundance: .
CDR3aa: CASSAGDSNYEQYF
CDR3nt: TGTGCCAGCAGCGCCGGTGACTCCAACTACGAGCAGTACTTC

d_gene: .
j_gene: TRBJ2-3
v_gene: TRBV5-6
abundance: .
CDR3aa: CASSLVGRGTDTQYF
CDR3nt: TGTGCCAGCAGCTTGGTGGGGCGCGGCACAGATACGCAGTATTTT

d_gene: .
j_gene: TRBJ1-1
v_gene: TRBV7-9
abundance: .
CDR3aa: CASSLAGVMNTEAFF
CDR3nt: TGTGCCAGCAGCTTAGCTGGGGTTATGAACACTGAAGCTTTCTTT

d_gene: .
j_gene: TRBJ2-7
v_gene: TRBV4-1
abundance: .
CDR3aa: CASSQDEADAYEQYF
CDR3nt: TGCGCCAGCAGCCAAGATGAGGCCGACGCCTACGAGCAGTACTTC

d_gene: .
j_gene: TRBJ1-1
v_gene: TRBV6-2/TRBV6-3
abundance: .
CDR3aa: CASSQAGGTFF
CDR3nt: TGTGCCAGCAGTCAGGCTGGTGGAACTTTCTTT

d_gene: .
j_gene: TRBJ2-1
v_gene: TRBV14
abundance: .
CDR3aa: CASSQGPMKRWGPEFF
CDR3nt: TGTGCCAGCAGCCAAGGCCCAATGAAGAGGTGGGGGCCGGAGTTCTTC

d_gene: TRBD1
j_gene: TRBJ2-7
v_gene: TRBV4-1
abundance: .
CDR3aa: CASSQVTRGYEQYF
CDR3nt: TGCGCCAGCAGCCAAGTGACCAGGGGGTACGAGCAGTACTTC

d_gene: TRBD2
j_gene: TRBJ2-1
v_gene: TRBV6-5
abundance: .
CDR3aa: CASTSTSGRGNEQFF
CDR3nt: TGTGCCAGCACGTCGACTAGCGGGAGGGGGAATGAGCAGTTCTTC

d_gene: .
j_gene: TRBJ2-7
v_gene: TRBV7-9
abundance: .
CDR3aa: CASSFGASYEQYF
CDR3nt: TGTGCCAGCAGCTTCGGGGCATCCTACGAGCAGTACTTC

d_gene: TRBD1
j_gene: TRBJ1-5
v_gene: TRBV19
abundance: .
CDR3aa: CASSVTGGAGVNQPQHF
CDR3nt: TGTGCCAGTAGTGTTACAGGGGGCGCGGGCGTCAATCAGCCCCAGCATTTT

d_gene: TRBD1
j_gene: TRBJ1-2
v_gene: TRBV7-9
abundance: .
CDR3aa: CASSSLGTGNYGYTF
CDR3nt: TGTGCCAGCAGCTCCCTGGGGACAGGGAACTATGGCTACACCTTC

d_gene: .
j_gene: TRBJ1-1
v_gene: TRBV2
abundance: .
CDR3aa: CASSENTNTEAFF
CDR3nt: TGTGCCAGCAGTGAAAACACCAACACTGAAGCTTTCTTT

d_gene: TRBD1
j_gene: TRBJ1-2
v_gene: TRBV5-1
abundance: .
CDR3aa: CASSTGDQGYTF
CDR3nt: TGCGCCAGCAGCACAGGGGATCAGGGCTACACCTTC

d_gene: TRBD2
j_gene: TRBJ2-3
v_gene: TRBV19
abundance: .
CDR3aa: CATSMGLAGGPDTQYF
CDR3nt: TGTGCCACTAGTATGGGACTAGCGGGAGGGCCAGATACGCAGTATTTT

d_gene: .
j_gene: TRBJ2-2
v_gene: TRBV3-1/TRBV3-2
abundance: .
CDR3aa: CASSLLFKGGTGGELFF
CDR3nt: TGTGCCAGCAGCCTCCTTTTCAAGGGAGGTACGGGCGGGGAGCTGTTTTTT

d_gene: .
j_gene: TRBJ2-2
v_gene: TRBV12-3/TRBV12-4
abundance: .
CDR3aa: CASRKQETGELFF
CDR3nt: TGTGCCAGCAGAAAACAGGAGACCGGGGAGCTGTTTTTT

d_gene: .
j_gene: TRBJ1-1
v_gene: TRBV15
abundance: .
CDR3aa: CATSRDRARGVEAFF
CDR3nt: TGTGCCACCAGCAGAGATAGGGCCAGGGGCGTTGAAGCTTTCTTT

d_gene: .
j_gene: TRBJ2-7
v_gene: TRBV7-2
abundance: .
CDR3aa: CASSLGLAREQYF
CDR3nt: TGTGCCAGCAGCTTAGGGCTAGCGAGGGAGCAGTACTTC

d_gene: .
j_gene: TRBJ2-7
v_gene: TRBV7-6
abundance: .
CDR3aa: CASSPGRGRTYEQYF
CDR3nt: TGTGCCAGCAGCCCGGGCCGCGGCAGGACCTACGAGCAGTACTTC

d_gene: .
j_gene: TRBJ1-1
v_gene: TRBV7-2
abundance: .
CDR3aa: CASSLLHENTEAFF
CDR3nt: TGTGCCAGCAGCTTATTACATGAGAACACTGAAGCTTTCTTT

d_gene: .
j_gene: TRBJ1-5
v_gene: TRBV7-8
abundance: .
CDR3aa: CASRKDLGGNQPQHF
CDR3nt: TGTGCCAGCAGAAAGGACCTCGGAGGCAATCAGCCCCAGCATTTT

d_gene: .
j_gene: TRBJ1-2
v_gene: TRBV6-2/TRBV6-3
abundance: .
CDR3aa: CASSSPDATGPYVDTF
CDR3nt: TGTGCCAGCAGTTCTCCCGATGCGACAGGACCTTATGTCGACACCTTC

d_gene: TRBD1
j_gene: TRBJ2-5
v_gene: TRBV10-1
abundance: .
CDR3aa: CASSERGTDQETQYF
CDR3nt: TGCGCCAGCAGTGAGCGTGGGACAGACCAAGAGACCCAGTACTTC

d_gene: TRBD1
j_gene: TRBJ2-7
v_gene: TRBV29-1
abundance: .
CDR3aa: CSVERDRGNEQYF
CDR3nt: TGCAGCGTTGAACGGGACAGGGGGAACGAGCAGTACTTC

d_gene: TRBD1
j_gene: TRBJ2-5
v_gene: TRBV6-5
abundance: .
CDR3aa: CASQDVTGEETQYF
CDR3nt: TGTGCCAGCCAGGATGTGACAGGGGAAGAGACCCAGTACTTC

d_gene: .
j_gene: TRBJ2-2
v_gene: TRBV27
abundance: .
CDR3aa: CASSRKSGVPNTGELFF
CDR3nt: TGTGCCAGCAGTCGGAAATCGGGCGTACCGAACACCGGGGAGCTGTTTTTT

d_gene: .
j_gene: TRBJ1-3
v_gene: TRBV5-6
abundance: .
CDR3aa: CASSSFGLSGNTIYF
CDR3nt: TGTGCCAGCAGCTCCTTTGGCCTCTCTGGAAACACCATATATTTT

d_gene: .
j_gene: TRBJ1-5
v_gene: TRBV30
abundance: few
CDR3aa: CAWEEGTLSNQPQHF
CDR3nt: TGTGCCTGGGAAGAGGGCACCTTGAGCAATCAGCCCCAGCATTTT

d_gene: .
j_gene: TRBJ2-2
v_gene: TRBV5-1
abundance: .
CDR3aa: CASSLEGSTGTGELFF
CDR3nt: TGCGCCAGCAGCTTGGAGGGTAGCACGGGCACCGGGGAGCTGTTTTTT

d_gene: .
j_gene: TRBJ2-3
v_gene: TRBV7-9
abundance: .
CDR3aa: CASSLDYGYTDTQYF
CDR3nt: TGTGCCAGCAGCTTAGACTATGGGTACACAGATACGCAGTATTTT

d_gene: .
j_gene: TRBJ1-5
v_gene: TRBV5-1
abundance: once
CDR3aa: CASSLAAGDQPQHF
CDR3nt: TGCGCCAGCAGCTTGGCGGCAGGCGATCAGCCCCAGCATTTT

d_gene: TRBD2
j_gene: TRBJ2-1
v_gene: TRBV18
abundance: .
CDR3aa: CASSPRSGSRDEQFF
CDR3nt: TGTGCCAGCTCACCACGGAGCGGGAGTAGGGATGAGCAGTTCTTC

d_gene: .
j_gene: TRBJ1-1
v_gene: TRBV20-1
abundance: .
CDR3aa: CSAGSGEAFF
CDR3nt: TGCAGTGCGGGAAGTGGAGAAGCTTTCTTT